A selection of T cell receptor beta chains follows, all from one sample in a study of identical twins. TCRdb re-called the 5' RACE reads through MiXCR, storing one row per CDR3 protein. Among around 1.7 million distinct CDR3 sequences listed, under 35% were seen once. The sequencing sample was made of cord blood. The receptors here all came from a newborn girl in good health. Both conserved end residues are part of each CDR3. D genes are given only for firm matches. Size values are once, few and many counts, or a class for expanded clones, and some rows have none.

>TRBV14|TRBJ2-1|16|NA|NA
TGTGCCAGCAGCCCCCTGGGGGCTGTTGGGTACAATGAGCAGTTCTTC
CASSPLGAVGYNEQFF
>TRBV12-5|TRBJ2-1|17|NA|TRBD2
TGTGCTAGTGGTTTGGTATCCCCTAGCGGGCCAAAAAATGAGCAGTTCTTC
CASGLVSPSGPKNEQFF
>TRBV4-1|TRBJ2-3|14|few|TRBD2
TGCGCCAGCAGCCATTCTGGACTAGCGGATACGCAGTATTTT
CASSHSGLADTQYF
>TRBV5-1|TRBJ2-7|16|few|NA
TGCGCCAGCAGCTTGGCCGAGGCGCGCCAGGGGTACGAGCAGTACTTC
CASSLAEARQGYEQYF
>TRBV3-1|TRBJ2-4|13|few|NA
TGTGCCAGCAGCCCCCCCCGGGGGCTCGGGCAGTACTTC
CASSPPRGLGQYF
>TRBV11-2|TRBJ2-5|13|NA|TRBD1
TGTGCCAGCAGCGGACAGGGCAACAATGAGCAGTACTTC
CASSGQGNNEQYF
>TRBV7-8|TRBJ2-7|15|NA|NA
TGTGCCAGCAGCTTTAATGGTCCAGATCCCTACGAGCAGTACTTC
CASSFNGPDPYEQYF
>TRBV7-9|TRBJ2-1|15|NA|NA
TGTGCCAGCAGCTTACTGGACTGGGTCTACAATGAGCAGTTCTTC
CASSLLDWVYNEQFF
>TRBV12-3/TRBV12-4|TRBJ2-7|14|NA|TRBD1
TGTGCCAGCAGACCGGGACAGGGGCCCTACGAGCAGTACTTC
CASRPGQGPYEQYF
>TRBV12-5|TRBJ2-1|12|NA|NA
TGTGCTAGTGGTTTGCGGGACAATGAGCAGTTCTTC
CASGLRDNEQFF
>TRBV5-1|TRBJ2-1|17|NA|TRBD2
TGCGCCAGCAGCTTACCGCGGACTAGCGGGGGGGCCAATGAGCAGTTCTTC
CASSLPRTSGGANEQFF
>TRBV4-2|TRBJ1-4|16|few|NA
TGTGCCAGCAGCCAAGAAAGTTGGGAGGAGGGCGAAAAACTGTTTTTT
CASSQESWEEGEKLFF